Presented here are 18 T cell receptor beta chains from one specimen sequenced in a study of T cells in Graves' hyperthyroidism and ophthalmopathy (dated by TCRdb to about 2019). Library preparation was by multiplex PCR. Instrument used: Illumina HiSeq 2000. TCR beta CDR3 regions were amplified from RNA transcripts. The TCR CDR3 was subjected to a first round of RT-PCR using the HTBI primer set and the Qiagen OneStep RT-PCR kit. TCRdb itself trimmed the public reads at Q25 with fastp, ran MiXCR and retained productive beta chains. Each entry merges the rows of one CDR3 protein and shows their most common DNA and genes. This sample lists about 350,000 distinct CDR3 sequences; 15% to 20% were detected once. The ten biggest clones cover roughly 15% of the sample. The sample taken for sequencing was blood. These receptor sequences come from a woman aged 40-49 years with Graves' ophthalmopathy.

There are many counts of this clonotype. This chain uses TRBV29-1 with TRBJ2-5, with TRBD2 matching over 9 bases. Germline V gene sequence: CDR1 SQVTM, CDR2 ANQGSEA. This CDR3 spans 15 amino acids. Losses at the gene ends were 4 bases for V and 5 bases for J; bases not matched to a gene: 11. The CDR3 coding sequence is TGCAGCGTTGCCCTTCTTAGCGGGGGAGGGGAGACCCAGTACTTC. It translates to CSVALLSGGGETQYF.

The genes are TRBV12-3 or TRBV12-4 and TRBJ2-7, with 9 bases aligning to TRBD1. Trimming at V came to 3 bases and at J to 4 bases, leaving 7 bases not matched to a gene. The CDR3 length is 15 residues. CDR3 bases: TGTGCCAGCAGTTTCCAAGTCGGGACAGGGTACGAGCAGTACTTC. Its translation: CASSFQVGTGYEQYF.

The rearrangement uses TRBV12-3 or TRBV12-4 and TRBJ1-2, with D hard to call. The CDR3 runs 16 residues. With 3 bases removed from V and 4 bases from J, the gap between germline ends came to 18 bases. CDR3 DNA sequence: TGTGCCAGCAGTTTCGGGCAACTACGCGGTAGCTATGGCTACACCTTC. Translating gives CASSFGQLRGSYGYTF.

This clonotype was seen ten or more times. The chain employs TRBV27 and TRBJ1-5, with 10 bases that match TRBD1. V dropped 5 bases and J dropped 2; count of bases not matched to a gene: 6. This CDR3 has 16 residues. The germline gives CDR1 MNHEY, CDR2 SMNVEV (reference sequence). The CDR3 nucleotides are TGTGCCAGCAGTCGGAGACAGGGGGCGGGCAATCAGCCCCAGCATTTT. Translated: CASSRRQGAGNQPQHF.

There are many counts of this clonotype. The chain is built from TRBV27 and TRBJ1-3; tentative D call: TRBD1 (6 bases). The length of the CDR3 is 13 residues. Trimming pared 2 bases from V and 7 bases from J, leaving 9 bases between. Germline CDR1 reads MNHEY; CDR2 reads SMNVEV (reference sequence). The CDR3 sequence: CASSLQGTNTIYF. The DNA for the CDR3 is TGTGCCAGCAGTTTACAGGGGACGAACACCATATATTTT.

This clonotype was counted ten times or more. CDR3 protein: CASSNLAGEQYF. CDR3 coding DNA: TGTGCCAGCAGCAACCTAGCTGGCGAGCAGTACTTC. This chain uses TRBV7-2 with TRBJ2-7; weak D call: TRBD2 (5 bases). The V end was cut by 5 bases, the J end by 6 bases, with 11 bases between. In germline, CDR1 is SGHTA, CDR2 FQGNSA. This CDR3 is 12 amino acids long. The whole variable domain, remainder taken from reference TRBV7-2 and TRBJ2-7, is GAGVSQSPSNKVTEKGKDVELRCDPISGHTALYWYRQSLGQGLEFLIYFQGNSAPDKSGLPSDRFSAERTGGSVSTLTIQRTQQEDSAVYLCASSNLAGEQYFGPGTRLTVT.

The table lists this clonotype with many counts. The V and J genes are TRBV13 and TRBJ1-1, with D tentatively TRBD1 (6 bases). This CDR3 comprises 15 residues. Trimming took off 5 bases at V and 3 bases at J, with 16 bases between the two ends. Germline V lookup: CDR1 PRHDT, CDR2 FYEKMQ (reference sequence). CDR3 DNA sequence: TGTGCCAGCAGCCCCGAGGGGGATTTGGACACTGAAGCTTTCTTT. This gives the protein CASSPEGDLDTEAFF. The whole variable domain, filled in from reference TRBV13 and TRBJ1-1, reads AAGVIQSPRHLIKEKRETATLKCYPIPRHDTVYWYQQGPGQDPQFLISFYEKMQSDKGSIPDRFSAQQFSDYHSELNMSSLELGDSALYFCASSPEGDLDTEAFFGQGTRLTVV.

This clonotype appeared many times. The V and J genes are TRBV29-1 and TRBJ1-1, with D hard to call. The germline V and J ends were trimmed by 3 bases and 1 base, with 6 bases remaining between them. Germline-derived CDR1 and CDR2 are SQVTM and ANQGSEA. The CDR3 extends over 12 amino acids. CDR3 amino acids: CSVDAENTEAFF. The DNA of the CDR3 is TGCAGCGTTGATGCAGAGAACACTGAAGCTTTCTTT.

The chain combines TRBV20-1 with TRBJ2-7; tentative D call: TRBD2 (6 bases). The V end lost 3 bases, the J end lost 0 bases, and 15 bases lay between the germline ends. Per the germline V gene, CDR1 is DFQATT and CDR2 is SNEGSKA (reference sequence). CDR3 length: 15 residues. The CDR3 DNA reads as TGCAGTGCTAGTCGGGTAGCGGTAAACTCCTACGAGCAGTACTTC. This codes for CSASRVAVNSYEQYF.

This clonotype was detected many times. The CDR3 DNA sequence: TGTGCCAGCTCCAAAACGCAACAGGAGAGTGGCTACACCTTC. Translating it yields CASSKTQQESGYTF. V and J are TRBV18 and TRBJ1-2, with D tentatively TRBD1 (5 bases). The ends were cut back, 6 bases at V and 7 bases at J, with 18 bases in the middle. From germline, CDR1 is KGHSH and CDR2 LQKENI. The CDR3 extends over 14 amino acids.

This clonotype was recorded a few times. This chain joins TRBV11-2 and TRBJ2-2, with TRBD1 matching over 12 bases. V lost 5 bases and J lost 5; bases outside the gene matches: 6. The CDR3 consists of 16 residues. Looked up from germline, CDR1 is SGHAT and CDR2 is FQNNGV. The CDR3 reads CASSPGTGGKTGELFF. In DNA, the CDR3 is TGTGCCAGCAGCCCTGGGACAGGGGGCAAAACCGGGGAGCTGTTTTTT.

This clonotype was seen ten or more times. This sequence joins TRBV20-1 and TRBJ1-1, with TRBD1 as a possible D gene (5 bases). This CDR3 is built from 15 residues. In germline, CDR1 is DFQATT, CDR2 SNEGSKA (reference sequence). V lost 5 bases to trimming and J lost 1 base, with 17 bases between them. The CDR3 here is CSARRSGTANTEAFF. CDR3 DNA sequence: TGCAGTGCTCGAAGGAGCGGGACGGCGAACACTGAAGCTTTCTTT.

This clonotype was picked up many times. CDR3 sequence (DNA): TGCAGTGCTTGGCGGGAGAATACGCAGTATTTT. Its translation: CSAWRENTQYF. The chain combines TRBV20-1 with TRBJ2-3, with 7 bases that match TRBD2. Germline CDR1 is DFQATT and CDR2 is SNEGSKA (reference sequence). V dropped 5 bases and J dropped 7; count of bases not matched to a gene: 3. The length of the CDR3 is 11 residues.

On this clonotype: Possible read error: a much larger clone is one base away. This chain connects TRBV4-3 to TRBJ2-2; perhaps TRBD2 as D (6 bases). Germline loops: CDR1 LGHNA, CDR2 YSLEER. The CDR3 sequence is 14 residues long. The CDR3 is CASSQDLMAGGLFF. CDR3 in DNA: TGCGCCAGCAGCCAAGATTTAATGGCCGGGGGGCTGTTTTTT.

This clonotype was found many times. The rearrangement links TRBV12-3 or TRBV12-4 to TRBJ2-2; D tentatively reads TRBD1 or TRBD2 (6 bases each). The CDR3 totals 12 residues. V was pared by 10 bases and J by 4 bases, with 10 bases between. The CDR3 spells CAIQGGTGELFF. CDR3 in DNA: TGTGCCATACAGGGAGGCACCGGGGAGCTGTTTTTT.

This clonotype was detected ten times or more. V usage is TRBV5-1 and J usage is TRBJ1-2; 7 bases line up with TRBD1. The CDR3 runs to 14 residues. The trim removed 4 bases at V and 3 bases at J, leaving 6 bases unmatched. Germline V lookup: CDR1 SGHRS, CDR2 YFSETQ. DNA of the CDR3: TGCGCCAGCAGCGACCGGGACAGACACTATGGCTACACCTTC. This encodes CASSDRDRHYGYTF.

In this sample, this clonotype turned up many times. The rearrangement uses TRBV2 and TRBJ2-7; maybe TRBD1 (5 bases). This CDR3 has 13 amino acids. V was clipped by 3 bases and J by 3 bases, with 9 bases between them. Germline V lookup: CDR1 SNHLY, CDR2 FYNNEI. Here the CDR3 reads CASSDDRGYEQYF. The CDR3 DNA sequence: TGTGCCAGCAGTGACGATAGGGGCTACGAGCAGTACTTC.

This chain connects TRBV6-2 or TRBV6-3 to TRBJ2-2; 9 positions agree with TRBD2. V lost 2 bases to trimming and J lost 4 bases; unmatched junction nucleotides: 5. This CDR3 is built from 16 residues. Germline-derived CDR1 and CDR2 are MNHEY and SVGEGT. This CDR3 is CASSYVAGVVTGELFF. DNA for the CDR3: TGTGCCAGCAGTTACGTAGCGGGGGTTGTCACCGGGGAGCTGTTTTTT.